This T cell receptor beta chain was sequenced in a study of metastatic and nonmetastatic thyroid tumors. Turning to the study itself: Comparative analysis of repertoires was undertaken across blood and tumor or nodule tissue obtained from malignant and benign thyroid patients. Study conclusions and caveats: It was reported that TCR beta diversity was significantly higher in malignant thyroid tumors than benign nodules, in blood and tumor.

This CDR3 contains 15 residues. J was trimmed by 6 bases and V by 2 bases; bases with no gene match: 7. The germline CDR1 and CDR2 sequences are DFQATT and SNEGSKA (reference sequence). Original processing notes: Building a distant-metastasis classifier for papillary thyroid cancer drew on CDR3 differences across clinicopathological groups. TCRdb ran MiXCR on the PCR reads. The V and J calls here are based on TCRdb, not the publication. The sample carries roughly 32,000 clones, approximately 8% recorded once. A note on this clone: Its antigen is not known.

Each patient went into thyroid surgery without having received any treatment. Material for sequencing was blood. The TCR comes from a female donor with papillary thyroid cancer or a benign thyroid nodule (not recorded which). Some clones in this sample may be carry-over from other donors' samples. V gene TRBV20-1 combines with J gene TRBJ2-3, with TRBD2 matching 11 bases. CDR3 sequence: CSARSLAGGVDTQYF. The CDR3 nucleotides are TGCAGTGCTAGAAGCCTAGCGGGAGGAGTGGATACGCAGTATTTT.